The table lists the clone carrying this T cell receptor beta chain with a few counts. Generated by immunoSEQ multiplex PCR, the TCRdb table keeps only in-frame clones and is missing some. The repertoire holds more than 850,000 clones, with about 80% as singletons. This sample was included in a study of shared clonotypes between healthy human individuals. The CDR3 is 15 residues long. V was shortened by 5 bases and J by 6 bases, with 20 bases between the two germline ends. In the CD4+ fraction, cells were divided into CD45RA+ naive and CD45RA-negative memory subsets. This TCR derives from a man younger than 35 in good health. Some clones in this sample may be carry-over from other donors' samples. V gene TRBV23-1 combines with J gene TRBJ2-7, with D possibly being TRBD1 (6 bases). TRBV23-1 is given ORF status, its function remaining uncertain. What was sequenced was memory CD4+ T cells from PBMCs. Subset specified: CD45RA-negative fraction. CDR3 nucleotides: TGCGCCAGCAGTGGATTCAAGGGGGAAGGGGTCGAGCAGTACTTC. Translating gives CASSGFKGEGVEQYF.